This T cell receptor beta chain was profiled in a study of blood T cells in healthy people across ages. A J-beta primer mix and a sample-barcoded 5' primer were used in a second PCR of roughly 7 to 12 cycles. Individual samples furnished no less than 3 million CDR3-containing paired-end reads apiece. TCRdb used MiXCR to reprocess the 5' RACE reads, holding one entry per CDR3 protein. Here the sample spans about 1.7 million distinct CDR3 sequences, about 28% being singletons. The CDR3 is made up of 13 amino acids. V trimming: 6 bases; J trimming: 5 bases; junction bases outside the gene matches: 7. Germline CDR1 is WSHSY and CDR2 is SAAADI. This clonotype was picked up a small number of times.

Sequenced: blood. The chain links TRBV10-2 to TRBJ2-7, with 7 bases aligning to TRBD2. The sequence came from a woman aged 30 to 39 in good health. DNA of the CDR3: TGCGCCAGCAGAGGACGGGCGGGGGACGAGCAGTACTTC. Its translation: CASRGRAGDEQYF.